These 31 T cell receptor beta chains were sequenced from one sample in a study of human T cells and chemical hapten exposure. MiXCR was run by TCRdb on the RACE reads, yielding one entry per CDR3 protein. Of fewer than 200,000 distinct CDR3 sequences in the sample, around 30% were seen once. Time point here: pre-sensitization, week 0. Treatment defined: therapeutic diphenylcyclopropenone sensitization with weekly scalp DPC. Sequencing used whole blood, obtained in connection with sensitization to the hapten diphenylcyclopropenone (DPC). The receptors originated from a woman aged 25 to 39 with alopecia areata. Some clones in this sample may be carry-over from other donors' samples.

V usage is TRBV3-1 and J usage is TRBJ1-6; D is unresolved. The CDR3 loop spans 14 amino acids. V lost 1 base and J 7 bases, leaving 8 bases between the germline ends. Germline CDR1 LGHDT, CDR2 YNNKEL (reference sequence). The CDR3: CASSQGTLNSPLHF. CDR3 DNA sequence: TGTGCCAGCAGCCAAGGGACCCTGAATTCACCCCTCCACTTT.

The V and J genes are TRBV7-3 and TRBJ2-2; D perhaps matches TRBD1 (6 bases). Germline CDR1 and CDR2: SGHTA and FQGTGA. The CDR3 extends over 14 amino acids. The V and J ends lost 4 bases and 4 bases respectively, with 10 bases between them. The CDR3 coding sequence is TGTGCCAGCAGCTACCAGGGGAGCACCGGGGAGCTGTTTTTT. Amino acid sequence: CASSYQGSTGELFF.

This clonotype was counted between two and nine times. This chain connects TRBV7-3 to TRBJ2-2; 10 bases align to TRBD2. V dropped 5 bases and J dropped 4; count of bases not matched to a gene: 13. The germline CDR1 and CDR2 sequences are SGHTA and FQGTGA. This CDR3 comprises 18 residues. CDR3 sequence reads: CASSPVGSGGIFTGELFF. As DNA, the CDR3 is TGTGCCAGCAGCCCAGTCGGTAGCGGGGGGATCTTCACCGGGGAGCTGTTTTTT.

CDR3 sequence reads: CSVIDTPNSPLHF. CDR3 DNA sequence: TGCAGCGTCATAGACACGCCAAATTCACCCCTCCACTTT. The chain links TRBV29-1 to TRBJ1-6; D gene uncertain. Trimming took 6 bases from V and 7 from J, leaving 13 bases between them. This CDR3 region has 13 residues. Germline CDR1 SQVTM, CDR2 ANQGSEA. The full variable domain, its missing parts supplied by reference TRBV29-1 and TRBJ1-6, is SAVISQKPSRDICQRGTSLTIQCQVDSQVTMMFWYRQQPGQSLTLIATANQGSEATYESGFVIDKFPISRPNLTFSTLTVSNMSPEDSSIYLCSVIDTPNSPLHFGNGTRLTVT.

This clonotype was seen repeatedly, ten times or more. V usage is TRBV11-2 and J usage is TRBJ2-5; tentatively, D is TRBD1 (6 bases). The CDR3 runs 15 residues. V was trimmed by 5 bases and J by 4 bases, leaving 17 bases between them. CDR1 is SGHAT and CDR2 is FQNNGV in the germline V gene. The CDR3, as DNA: TGTGCCAGCAGCCCGGACAGTGGTAACCGAGAGACCCAGTACTTC. It is translated as CASSPDSGNRETQYF.

This rearrangement joins TRBV29-1 to TRBJ2-5; 9 bases align to TRBD2. This CDR3 is built from 14 residues. V lost 4 bases and J lost 1; bases outside the gene matches: 4. In germline, CDR1 is SQVTM, CDR2 ANQGSEA. The CDR3 here is CSVVLAGLQETQYF. In DNA form, the CDR3 reads TGCAGCGTTGTTCTAGCGGGGCTCCAAGAGACCCAGTACTTC.

V gene TRBV20-1 combines with J gene TRBJ2-3, with D uncertain. V gave up 3 bases and J gave up 4 bases, with 8 bases separating them. The CDR3 contains 12 residues. Per the germline V gene, CDR1 is DFQATT and CDR2 is SNEGSKA (reference sequence). CDR3 protein: CSASVGPDTQYF. The CDR3, as DNA: TGCAGTGCTAGTGTAGGGCCAGATACGCAGTATTTT.

The chain couples TRBV28 to TRBJ1-2; a weak D match, TRBD1 (5 bases). Trimming pared 2 bases from V and 4 bases from J, leaving 14 bases between. In germline, CDR1 is MDHEN, CDR2 SYDVKM. This CDR3 is built from 15 residues. CDR3 in amino acids: CASSLTPDSFYGYTF. The CDR3 region has the DNA TGTGCCAGCAGTTTAACCCCCGACAGTTTCTATGGCTACACCTTC.

The chain employs TRBV30 and TRBJ2-2; D remains unclear. Per germline, CDR1 GTSNPN and CDR2 SVGIG (reference sequence). V lost 3 bases and J 6 bases, leaving 5 bases between the germline ends. The CDR3 consists of 11 residues. This CDR3 reads CAWRGAGELFF. CDR3 bases: TGTGCCTGGAGGGGCGCCGGGGAGCTGTTTTTT.

V is TRBV9 and J is TRBJ2-1, with no clear D. With 0 bases removed from V and 2 bases from J, the gap between germline ends came to 9 bases. The CDR3 sequence is 15 residues long. Germline V gives CDR1 SGDLS, CDR2 YYNGEE. The CDR3 sequence: CASSVGLQAYNEQFF. CDR3 DNA sequence: TGTGCCAGCAGCGTAGGTCTACAAGCCTACAATGAGCAGTTCTTC. Drawing the rest from reference TRBV9 and TRBJ2-1, the complete variable domain is DSGVTQTPKHLITATGQRVTLRCSPRSGDLSVYWYQQSLDQGLQFLIQYYNGEERAKGNILERFSAQQFPDLHSELNLSSLELGDSALYFCASSVGLQAYNEQFFGPGTRLTVL.

The chain links TRBV2 to TRBJ2-7, with D maybe TRBD2 (5 bases). The CDR3 loop spans 15 amino acids. The V gene's germline CDR1 is SNHLY and CDR2 FYNNEI. The germline V and J ends were trimmed by 10 bases and 3 bases, with 22 bases remaining between them. The CDR3 protein is CANAPGGAAVYEQYF. CDR3 nucleotide sequence: TGTGCCAACGCCCCCGGTGGAGCGGCGGTCTACGAGCAGTACTTC.

This chain uses TRBV28 with TRBJ2-7, with no clear D. V lost 7 bases to trimming and J lost 2 bases, with 12 bases between them. Germline CDR1 reads MDHEN; CDR2 reads SYDVKM. This CDR3 spans 13 amino acids. The DNA of the CDR3 is TGTGCCAGCACCTTGGACCGGACCTACGAGCAGTACTTC. Its translation: CASTLDRTYEQYF.

This chain uses TRBV27 with TRBJ2-3, with 12 bases that match TRBD2. The trim removed 10 bases at V and 6 bases at J, leaving 11 bases unmatched. Germline V gives CDR1 MNHEY, CDR2 SMNVEV (reference sequence). CDR3 length: 15 residues. The CDR3 region is CATRLAGEKWDTQYF. The CDR3 DNA reads as TGTGCCACCCGACTAGCGGGGGAGAAATGGGATACGCAGTATTTT.

This chain joins TRBV5-1 and TRBJ2-7, with a tentative D call TRBD1 (6 bases). This CDR3 is built from 19 residues. The V and J ends lost 0 bases and 7 bases respectively, with 29 bases between them. Germline CDR1 reads SGHRS; CDR2 reads YFSETQ. The CDR3 nucleotides are TGCGCCAGCAGCTTGGCCGCGGTGGCCAAGGGACACTTGGCGGTGGAGCAGTACTTC. Its translation is CASSLAAVAKGHLAVEQYF.

The chain links TRBV5-1 to TRBJ2-5; TRBD1 or TRBD2 may be the D gene (5 bases each). Trimming removed 2 bases from V and 1 base from J, with 12 bases in between. In germline, CDR1 is SGHRS, CDR2 YFSETQ. The CDR3 is 15 amino acids. The CDR3 loop reads CASSFFEGSQETQYF. As DNA, the CDR3 is TGCGCCAGCAGCTTTTTTGAGGGGTCCCAAGAGACCCAGTACTTC.

This clonotype was counted a few times. The J gene is TRBJ2-2, the V gene TRBV20-1; 10 bases align to TRBD2. Germline V gene sequence: CDR1 DFQATT, CDR2 SNEGSKA (reference sequence). J gave up 8 bases and V 0 bases, and 6 bases lay outside the gene matches. This CDR3 has 15 amino acids. The CDR3 region is CSAREPSGGVGELFF. Here the CDR3 DNA reads TGCAGTGCTAGAGAGCCAAGCGGGGGGGTGGGGGAGCTGTTTTTT.

The chain employs TRBV7-2 and TRBJ2-5; D gene uncertain. Germline V CDR1 and CDR2: SGHTA, FQGNSA. Trimming took off 3 bases at V and 5 bases at J, with 10 bases between the two ends. The CDR3 has 13 amino acids. CDR3 residues: CASSLSVGETQYF. In DNA, the CDR3 is TGTGCCAGCAGCTTGTCGGTGGGGGAGACCCAGTACTTC.

The chain carries TRBV5-1 and TRBJ2-5; no firm D call. V dropped 1 base and J dropped 0 bases, with 7 bases sitting between them. The CDR3 runs to 14 residues. Germline CDR1 reads SGHRS; CDR2 reads YFSETQ. The CDR3 loop is CASSLMTDQETQYF. The CDR3, as DNA: TGCGCCAGCAGCTTGATGACGGACCAAGAGACCCAGTACTTC.

This clonotype was seen only a few times. V and J are TRBV5-1 and TRBJ1-1; 11 bases match TRBD1. Germline V gene lookup returns CDR1 SGHRS and CDR2 YFSETQ. Unmatched junction bases numbered 0, after V lost 7 bases and J lost 7 bases. This CDR3 has 11 amino acids. The CDR3 region is CASGTGGEAFF. In DNA form, the CDR3 reads TGCGCCAGCGGGACAGGGGGTGAAGCTTTCTTT.

This chain uses TRBV7-2 with TRBJ2-7, with D perhaps matching TRBD1 (5 bases). The germline gives CDR1 SGHTA, CDR2 FQGNSA. The V gene lost 5 bases and the J gene lost 3 bases, with 11 bases spanning the gap. This CDR3 region has 13 residues. The CDR3 sequence is CASSPQENYEQYF. DNA of the CDR3: TGTGCCAGCAGCCCACAGGAAAACTACGAGCAGTACTTC. Together with reference TRBV7-2 and TRBJ2-7, the CDR3 gives the full variable domain: GAGVSQSPSNKVTEKGKDVELRCDPISGHTALYWYRQSLGQGLEFLIYFQGNSAPDKSGLPSDRFSAERTGGSVSTLTIQRTQQEDSAVYLCASSPQENYEQYFGPGTRLTVT.

V usage is TRBV6-2 or TRBV6-3 and J usage is TRBJ1-1; D gene ambiguous. This CDR3 comprises 14 residues. The V gene's germline CDR1 is MNHEY and CDR2 SVGEGT. Trimming stripped 4 bases from V and 0 bases from J, with 9 bases between. For the CDR3, the DNA is TGTGCCAGCAGTTTCCCGGAACTGAACACTGAAGCTTTCTTT. It translates to CASSFPELNTEAFF.

V and J are TRBV9 and TRBJ2-1, with D uncertain. V lost 0 bases and J 7 bases, leaving 20 bases between the germline ends. The CDR3 contains 17 residues. Germline CDR1 reads SGDLS; CDR2 reads YYNGEE. The CDR3 region is CASSVDPVLGVKNEQFF. CDR3 DNA sequence: TGTGCCAGCAGCGTAGACCCGGTGCTGGGTGTAAAAAATGAGCAGTTCTTC.

The chain uses TRBV29-1 and TRBJ2-3; 8 positions agree with TRBD2. Germline lookup yields CDR1 SQVTM and CDR2 ANQGSEA. Trimming took 4 bases from V and 7 from J; bases not matched to a gene: 10. The CDR3 contains 14 residues. The CDR3 nucleotides read TGCAGCGTTGCAGCCGGGGGGGCCTCCAATACGCAGTATTTT. Translating it yields CSVAAGGASNTQYF.

This clonotype was seen ten or more times. The rearrangement links TRBV7-2 to TRBJ2-5, with D perhaps TRBD1 (6 bases). CDR3 length: 14 residues. Germline CDR1 SGHTA, CDR2 FQGNSA. Between the trimmed V and J ends, which lost 6 bases and 7 bases, there was a span of 18 bases. In nucleotides, the CDR3 is TGTGCCAGCAGTGATAGCACAGGGTTTGGGACCCAGTACTTC. This codes for CASSDSTGFGTQYF.

This clonotype was detected a few times. V usage is TRBV28 and J usage is TRBJ2-7; D unresolved. The CDR3 contains 13 residues. The germline V and J ends were trimmed by 5 bases and 3 bases, with 11 bases remaining between them. CDR1 and CDR2 from the germline V gene are MDHEN and SYDVKM. Written as DNA, the CDR3 is TGTGCCAGCAGTCGGTCTACTTACTACGAGCAGTACTTC. Its protein is CASSRSTYYEQYF.

The J gene is TRBJ2-3, the V gene TRBV7-8; 13 bases line up with TRBD2. The length of the CDR3 is 21 residues. Trimming at V came to 5 bases and at J to 5 bases, leaving 22 bases not matched to a gene. Per the germline V gene, CDR1 is SGHVS and CDR2 is FQNEAQ. As DNA, the CDR3 is TGTGCCAGCAGCCAACGGACTAGCGGGAGAATAGGAGTCCCCCGGGGAGATACGCAGTATTTT. Its translation is CASSQRTSGRIGVPRGDTQYF. The variable domain in full, completed from reference TRBV7-8 and TRBJ2-3, reads GAGVSQSPRYKVAKRGQDVALRCDPISGHVSLFWYQQALGQGPEFLTYFQNEAQLDKSGLPSDRFFAERPEGSVSTLKIQRTQQEDSAVYLCASSQRTSGRIGVPRGDTQYFGPGTRLTVL.

The chain couples TRBV7-2 to TRBJ2-2, with 9 positions matching TRBD2. In germline, CDR1 is SGHTA, CDR2 FQGNSA. The CDR3 runs to 17 residues. J gave up 0 bases and V 5 bases, and 7 bases lay outside the gene matches. The CDR3 nucleotides are TGTGCCAGCAGCCTCAATAGCGGGGGCGCGAACACCGGGGAGCTGTTTTTT. Its translation: CASSLNSGGANTGELFF.

This clonotype was observed a few times. The rearrangement uses TRBV4-3 and TRBJ1-2; D uncertain. The length of the CDR3 is 14 residues. Looked up from germline, CDR1 is LGHNA and CDR2 is YSLEER. Trimming left V 0 bases short and J 8 bases short, with 13 bases between. CDR3 bases: TGCGCCAGCAGCCAAGATTACGGTTTGAAGGGCTACACCTTC. Its protein product is CASSQDYGLKGYTF.

This chain connects TRBV27 to TRBJ2-7; 8 bases line up with TRBD1. CDR3 length equals 16 residues. Trimming at V came to 3 bases and at J to 4 bases, leaving 11 bases not matched to a gene. Germline lookup yields CDR1 MNHEY and CDR2 SMNVEV (reference sequence). The CDR3 spells CASSLGQGAGRYEQYF. CDR3 in DNA: TGTGCCAGCAGTTTGGGGCAGGGGGCAGGTCGGTACGAGCAGTACTTC.

This clonotype was picked up a small number of times. The chain couples TRBV29-1 to TRBJ2-3; 10 bases fit TRBD2. V shed 6 bases, J shed 1 base, and the junction held 7 bases outside the gene matches. CDR3 length: 15 residues. Germline V gene lookup returns CDR1 SQVTM and CDR2 ANQGSEA. CDR3 in DNA: TGCAGCGTGGTTACCGGGACTAGCGGCACAGATACGCAGTATTTT. Translation gives CSVVTGTSGTDTQYF.

This clonotype has only a few counts. The chain combines TRBV11-1 with TRBJ2-2, with 12 positions matching TRBD2. Germline CDR1 reads SGHAT; CDR2 reads FQDESV (reference sequence). The CDR3 contains 15 residues. With 7 bases clipped from V and 6 bases from J, the junction kept 6 bases outside the gene matches. The CDR3: CASTGTSGSSGELFF. CDR3 nucleotides: TGTGCCAGCACCGGGACTAGCGGGTCCTCCGGGGAGCTGTTTTTT.